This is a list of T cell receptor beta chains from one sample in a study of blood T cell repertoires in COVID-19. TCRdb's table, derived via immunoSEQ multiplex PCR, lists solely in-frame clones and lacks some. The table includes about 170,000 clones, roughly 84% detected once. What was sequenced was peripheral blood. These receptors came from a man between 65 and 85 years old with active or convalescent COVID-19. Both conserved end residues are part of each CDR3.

CATSGQGDTEAFF	TRBV5-1
CASSYHRGRNFYGYTF	TRBV6-5
CSVGRDSTEAFF	TRBV29-1
CASSLGGQSSVNYGYTF	TRBV5-4
CAISEGTGGRETQYF	TRBV10-3
CATSRVRGTAEAFF	TRBV15
CASSLNRGSNQPQHF	TRBV27
CAWSGQNNQPQHF	TRBV30
CATQDSNYGYTF	TRBV6-5
CASSLGLVDTQYF	TRBV7-9
CASSYRFHRNTEAFF	TRBV6-5
CASSSQGNSPLHF	TRBV7-9
CASSLVASRSTGELFF	TRBV5-1
CASSFGGSAGNTIYF	TRBV5-4
CASLGSRETQYF	TRBV18